This TCR beta chain derives from a study of blood T cell repertoires in COVID-19. The wider study: Samples of COVID-19 (acute and convalescent) were obtained from the United States, Italy and Spain. The cDNA or gDNA used as material had been derived from T cells, B-cell-depleted T cells, or PBMCs.

In the authors' methods: Nucleated cell number was recorded as an estimate derived from reference gene primer amplification. Assay: immunoSEQ multiplex PCR; the TCRdb copy retains only in-frame clones and omits some. The V and J calls and clone size were taken over from that table, and D and trimming were inferred from the DNA. The sample gives 110,000 to 150,000 clones, 88% of which show up once; 1.5% to 2% is in the top ten. This CDR3 contains 14 residues. The chain carries TRBV21-1 and TRBJ1-5; TRBD1 reflects the table's D call only, with no check against the DNA. TRBV21-1 is termed a pseudogene. This TCR came from a man between 65 and 80 years old with acute or convalescent COVID-19. Sequences were obtained from peripheral blood. Written as DNA, the CDR3 is TGTGCCAGCAAAGGGGCAGGGACAAGTCAGCCCCAGCATTTT. Its translation: CASKGAGTSQPQHF.